This T cell receptor (beta chain) was documented in a study of blood T cell repertoires in COVID-19. About the research overall: From the United States, Italy and Spain came samples of acute and convalescent COVID-19. The analysed material was cDNA or gDNA that came from T cells, B-cell-depleted T cells, or PBMCs.

V lost 4 bases and J lost 6; bases outside the gene matches: 7. The CDR3 spans 16 residues. The V gene's germline CDR1 is MNHEY and CDR2 SVGAGI. Per the study methods: Estimation of nucleated cell counts was performed using reference gene primer amplification. The repertoire was sequenced with immunoSEQ multiplex PCR; TCRdb's copy has only in-frame clones and lacks some. V, J and clone size reflect that table, while D and trimming were determined from the DNA. The sample holds 45,000 to 65,000 clones, roughly 87% seen once. The genes are TRBV6-5 and TRBJ2-1; 12 nucleotides align to TRBD2. Sequencing was done on a sample of peripheral blood. This clonotype originated in a man aged 80 or over in a cohort sampled during active COVID-19. CDR3 sequence: CASSLLLAGGGNEQFF. CDR3 sequence (DNA): TGTGCCAGCAGTTTACTACTAGCGGGGGGAGGCAATGAGCAGTTCTTC.